This T cell receptor (beta chain) was sequenced in a study of human thymus T cells. Study findings and constraints: Thymic and blood repertoires seemed to show skewed V and J gene use.

Profiling relied on immunoSEQ multiplex PCR, and the TCRdb table lists in-frame clones only, not all of them. The table lists some 120,000 clones, about 93% of them singletons. A single count supports this clone. Its specificity is not known. Thymus tissue for the work was resected from patients undergoing corrective heart surgery. The germline V gene has CDR1 DFQATT and CDR2 SNEGSKA (reference sequence). The CDR3 sequence is 11 residues long. V lost 2 bases and J 14 bases, leaving 10 bases between the germline ends. The sequence was collected from a boy under two years old with a congenital heart defect but otherwise immunologically healthy. The rearrangement links TRBV20-1 to TRBJ1-6; D not certain. The sample was thymus tissue. In nucleotides, the CDR3 is TGCAGTGCTAGACCACAAGTAGCCCTCCACTTT. It encodes CSARPQVALHF.